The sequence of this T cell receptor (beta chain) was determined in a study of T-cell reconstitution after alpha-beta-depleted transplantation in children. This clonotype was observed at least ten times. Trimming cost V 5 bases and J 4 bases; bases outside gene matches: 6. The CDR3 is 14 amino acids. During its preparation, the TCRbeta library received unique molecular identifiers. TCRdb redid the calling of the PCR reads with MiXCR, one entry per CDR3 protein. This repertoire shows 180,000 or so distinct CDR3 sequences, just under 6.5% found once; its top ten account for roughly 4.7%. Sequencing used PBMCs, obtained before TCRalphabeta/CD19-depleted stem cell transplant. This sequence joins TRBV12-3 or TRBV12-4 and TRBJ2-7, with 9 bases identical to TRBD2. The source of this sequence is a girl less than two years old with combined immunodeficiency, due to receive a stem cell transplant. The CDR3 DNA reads TGTGCCAGCAGTCGCGTAGCGGGGGTTTACGAGCAGTACTTC. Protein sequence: CASSRVAGVYEQYF.